The rows below give T cell receptor beta chains drawn from one sample of a study of CXCR3-negative and CXCR3-positive naive CD8 T cells. TCRdb re-called the 5' RACE reads and catalogs CDR3 proteins one per entry, DNA excluded. The sample table sets out approximately 130,000 distinct CDR3 sequences. Sample: naive CXCR3+ CD8+ T cells from blood. These TCRs come from a human donor in good health. Some clones in this sample may be carry-over from other donors' samples. The CDR3 runs from the conserved cysteine through the conserved F or W. Fields, in order: J gene, V gene, CDR3 protein.

J: TRBJ2-1; V: TRBV4-3; CDR3: CASSPGTSGWDNEQFF
J: TRBJ2-3; V: TRBV28; CDR3: CASSLLAGAVDTQYF
J: TRBJ2-1; V: TRBV7-8; CDR3: CASSLGFGTGAGNEQFF
J: TRBJ2-3; V: TRBV29-1; CDR3: CSVDDREISSTDTQYF
J: TRBJ1-1; V: TRBV4-3; CDR3: CASSLAWGRGNTEAFF
J: TRBJ2-3; V: TRBV12-3/TRBV12-4; CDR3: CASSFPPPRAGGPLDTQYF
J: TRBJ2-1; V: TRBV12-3/TRBV12-4; CDR3: CASKSGGAYNEQFF
J: TRBJ2-1; V: TRBV25-1; CDR3: CASSEASGPYNEQFF
J: TRBJ2-7; V: TRBV20-1; CDR3: CSAGQQGYGYEQYF
J: TRBJ2-5; V: TRBV7-9; CDR3: CASSYPGGQALYF
J: TRBJ2-7; V: TRBV11-2; CDR3: CASSFGANTYEQYF
J: TRBJ2-3; V: TRBV7-8; CDR3: CASSFSGGPTDTQYF
J: TRBJ2-1; V: TRBV19; CDR3: CASSHQGGRLVNEQFF
J: TRBJ2-3; V: TRBV14; CDR3: CASSQDVPPDTQYF
J: TRBJ1-1; V: TRBV20-1; CDR3: CSARVDTPGFTEAFF
J: TRBJ2-7; V: TRBV19; CDR3: CASSIFTGPSYEQYF
J: TRBJ2-7; V: TRBV29-1; CDR3: CSVEGRGTGEQYF
J: TRBJ2-1; V: TRBV4-2; CDR3: CASSQDRGLAGGPYNEQFF
J: TRBJ2-1; V: TRBV4-3; CDR3: CASSQDPGGPYNEQFF
J: TRBJ2-2; V: TRBV14; CDR3: CASSQVPVPGELFF
J: TRBJ2-7; V: TRBV7-9; CDR3: CASSFPGTGGEQYF
J: TRBJ2-2; V: TRBV28; CDR3: CASTVDRGLTGELFF
J: TRBJ2-1; V: TRBV29-1; CDR3: CSVDLGISYNEQFF
J: TRBJ2-3; V: TRBV5-1; CDR3: CASSFGTVPSTDTQYF
J: TRBJ2-7; V: TRBV7-9; CDR3: CASSPRDREVYEQYF
J: TRBJ2-3; V: TRBV27; CDR3: CASMRGGADTQYF
J: TRBJ2-3; V: TRBV20-1; CDR3: CSARGAGVERVFTDTQYF
J: TRBJ2-2; V: TRBV29-1; CDR3: CSVEAAGVAGELFF